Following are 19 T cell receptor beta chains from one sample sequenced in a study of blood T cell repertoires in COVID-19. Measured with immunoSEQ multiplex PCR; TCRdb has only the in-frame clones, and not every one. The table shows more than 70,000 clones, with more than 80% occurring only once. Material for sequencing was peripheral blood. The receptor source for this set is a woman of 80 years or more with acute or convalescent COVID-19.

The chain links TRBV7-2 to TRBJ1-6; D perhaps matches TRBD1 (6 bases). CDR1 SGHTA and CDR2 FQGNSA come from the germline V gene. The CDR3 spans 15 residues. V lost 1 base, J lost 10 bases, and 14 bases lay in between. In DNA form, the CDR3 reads TGTGCCAGCAGCTTAGATACAGGGTTTCGATCACCCCTCCACTTT. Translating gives CASSLDTGFRSPLHF.

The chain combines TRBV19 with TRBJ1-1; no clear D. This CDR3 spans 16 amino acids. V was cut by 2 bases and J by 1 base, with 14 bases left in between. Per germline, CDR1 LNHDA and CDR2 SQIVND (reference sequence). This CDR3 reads CASSIWVGVSNTEAFF. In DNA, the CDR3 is TGTGCCAGTAGTATATGGGTCGGGGTATCGAACACTGAAGCTTTCTTT.

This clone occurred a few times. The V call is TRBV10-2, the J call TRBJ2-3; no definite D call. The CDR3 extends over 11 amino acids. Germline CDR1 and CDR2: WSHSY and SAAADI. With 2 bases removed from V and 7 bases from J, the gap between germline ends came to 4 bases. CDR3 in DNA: TGCGCCAGCAGTGAGACTAATACGCAGTATTTT. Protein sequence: CASSETNTQYF.

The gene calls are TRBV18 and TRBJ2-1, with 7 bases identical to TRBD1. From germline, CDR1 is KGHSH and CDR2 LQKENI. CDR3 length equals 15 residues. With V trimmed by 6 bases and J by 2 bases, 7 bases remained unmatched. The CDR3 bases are TGTGCCAGCTCGCTTGCTAGGGGGCCCTACAATGAGCAGTTCTTC. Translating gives CASSLARGPYNEQFF. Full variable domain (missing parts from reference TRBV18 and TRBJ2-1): NAGVMQNPRHLVRRRGQEARLRCSPMKGHSHVYWYRQLPEEGLKFMVYLQKENIIDESGMPKERFSAEFPKEGPSILRIQQVVRGDSAAYFCASSLARGPYNEQFFGPGTRLTVL.

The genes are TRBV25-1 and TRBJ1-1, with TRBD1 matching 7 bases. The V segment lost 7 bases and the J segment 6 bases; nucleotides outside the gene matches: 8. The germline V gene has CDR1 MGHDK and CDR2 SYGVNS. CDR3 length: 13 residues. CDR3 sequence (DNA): TGTGCCAGCACCAGGGCGCAGGGGGCTGAAGCTTTCTTT. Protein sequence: CASTRAQGAEAFF.

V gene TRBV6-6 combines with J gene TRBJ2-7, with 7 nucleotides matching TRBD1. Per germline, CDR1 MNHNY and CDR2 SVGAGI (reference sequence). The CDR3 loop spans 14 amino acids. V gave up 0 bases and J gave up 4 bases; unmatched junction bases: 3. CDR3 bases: TGTGCCAGCAGTTACTCATCAGGGGGATACGAGCAGTACTTC. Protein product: CASSYSSGGYEQYF.

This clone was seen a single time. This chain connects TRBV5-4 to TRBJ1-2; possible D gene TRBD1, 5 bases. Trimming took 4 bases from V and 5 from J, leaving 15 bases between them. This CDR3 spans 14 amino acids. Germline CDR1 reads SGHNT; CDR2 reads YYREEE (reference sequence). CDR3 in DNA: TGTGCCAGCAGCGTTGGGGGGGAGCCATATGGCTACACCTTC. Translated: CASSVGGEPYGYTF. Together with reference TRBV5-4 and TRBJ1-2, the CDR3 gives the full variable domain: ETGVTQSPTHLIKTRGQQVTLRCSSQSGHNTVSWYQQALGQGPQFIFQYYREEENGRGNFPPRFSGLQFPNYSSELNVNALELDDSALYLCASSVGGEPYGYTFGSGTRLTVV.

In nucleotides, the CDR3 is TGTGCCAGCAGCCTTCCAACTAGCGGGAGGCCCCGTCTGTATGAGCAGTTCTTC. Protein product: CASSLPTSGRPRLYEQFF. The genes are TRBV27 and TRBJ2-1; TRBD2 aligns across 12 bases. With V trimmed by 6 bases and J by 8 bases, 17 bases remained unmatched. The germline gives CDR1 MNHEY, CDR2 SMNVEV (reference sequence). The CDR3 extends over 18 amino acids.

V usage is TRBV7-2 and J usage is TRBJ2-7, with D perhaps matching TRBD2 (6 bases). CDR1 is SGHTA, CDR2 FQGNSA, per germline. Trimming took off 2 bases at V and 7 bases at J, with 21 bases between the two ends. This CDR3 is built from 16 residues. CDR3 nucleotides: TGTGCCAGCAGCTTACGGGCCCTAGGAGGGAGTGGTGAGCAGTACTTC. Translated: CASSLRALGGSGEQYF.

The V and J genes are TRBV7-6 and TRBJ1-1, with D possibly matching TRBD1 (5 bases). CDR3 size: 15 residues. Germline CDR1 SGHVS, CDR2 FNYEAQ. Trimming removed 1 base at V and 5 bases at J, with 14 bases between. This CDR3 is CASSLDRAGRTEAFF. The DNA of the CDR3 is TGTGCCAGCAGCTTAGATAGGGCAGGGCGAACTGAAGCTTTCTTT.

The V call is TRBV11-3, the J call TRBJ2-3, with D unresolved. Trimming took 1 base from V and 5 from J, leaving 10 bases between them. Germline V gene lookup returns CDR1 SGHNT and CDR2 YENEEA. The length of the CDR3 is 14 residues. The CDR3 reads CASSLGSVKDTQYF. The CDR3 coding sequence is TGTGCCAGCAGCTTAGGGAGTGTAAAAGATACGCAGTATTTT.

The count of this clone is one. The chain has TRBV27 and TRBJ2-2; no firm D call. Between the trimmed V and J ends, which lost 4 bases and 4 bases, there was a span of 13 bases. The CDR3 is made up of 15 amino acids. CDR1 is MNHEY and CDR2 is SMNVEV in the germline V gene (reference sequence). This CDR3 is CASSSPRHTTGELFF. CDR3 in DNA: TGTGCCAGCAGTTCACCCAGACATACCACCGGGGAGCTGTTTTTT.

The CDR3 region is CASSPRGRERTEAFF. The DNA for the CDR3 is TGCGCCAGCAGCCCCCGGGGGAGGGAACGCACTGAAGCTTTCTTT. The J gene is TRBJ1-1, the V gene TRBV4-1, with a weak D call TRBD1 (5 bases). Germline lookup yields CDR1 MGHRA and CDR2 YSYEKL. V shed 4 bases and J shed 4 bases, with 16 bases lying between them. This CDR3 comprises 15 residues.

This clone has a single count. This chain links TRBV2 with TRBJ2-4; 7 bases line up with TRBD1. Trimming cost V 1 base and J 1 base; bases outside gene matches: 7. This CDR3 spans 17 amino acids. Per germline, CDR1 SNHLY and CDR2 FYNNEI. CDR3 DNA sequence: TGTGCCAGCAGTGAAGTTGCTACCAGGGGGGCCAAAAACATTCAGTACTTC. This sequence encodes CASSEVATRGAKNIQYF. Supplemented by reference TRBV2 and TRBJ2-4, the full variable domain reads EPEVTQTPSHQVTQMGQEVILRCVPISNHLYFYWYRQILGQKVEFLVSFYNNEISEKSEIFDDQFSVERPDGSNFTLKIRSTKLEDSAMYFCASSEVATRGAKNIQYFGAGTRLSVL.

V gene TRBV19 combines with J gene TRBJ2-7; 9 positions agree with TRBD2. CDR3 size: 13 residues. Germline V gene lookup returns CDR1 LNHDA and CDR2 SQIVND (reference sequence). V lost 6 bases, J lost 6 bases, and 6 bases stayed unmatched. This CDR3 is CASSGGGASEQYF. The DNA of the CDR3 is TGTGCCAGTAGCGGCGGGGGGGCCTCCGAGCAGTACTTC. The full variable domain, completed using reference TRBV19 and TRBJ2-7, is DGGITQSPKYLFRKEGQNVTLSCEQNLNHDAMYWYRQDPGQGLRLIYYSQIVNDFQKGDIAEGYSVSREKKESFPLTVTSAQKNPTAFYLCASSGGGASEQYFGPGTRLTVT.

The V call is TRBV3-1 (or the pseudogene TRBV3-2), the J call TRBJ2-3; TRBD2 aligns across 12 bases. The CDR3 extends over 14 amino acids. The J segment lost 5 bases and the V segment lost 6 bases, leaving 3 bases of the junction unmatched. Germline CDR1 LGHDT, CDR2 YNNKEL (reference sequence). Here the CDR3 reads CASRGGLAGDTQYF. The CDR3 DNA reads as TGTGCCAGCAGGGGGGGACTAGCGGGAGATACGCAGTATTTT.

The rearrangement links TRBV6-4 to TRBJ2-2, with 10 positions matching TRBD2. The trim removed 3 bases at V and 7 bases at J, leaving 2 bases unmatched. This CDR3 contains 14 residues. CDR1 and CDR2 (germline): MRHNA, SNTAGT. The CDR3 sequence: CASSELAGSGELFF. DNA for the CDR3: TGTGCCAGCAGTGAACTAGCGGGAAGCGGGGAGCTGTTTTTT.

CDR3 residues: CASSHLKWGDVGELFF. CDR3 DNA: TGTGCCAGCAGTCACCTCAAATGGGGGGACGTGGGGGAGCTGTTTTTT. The chain recombines TRBV6-2 or TRBV6-3 with TRBJ2-2, with D maybe TRBD2 (6 bases). CDR1 and CDR2 (germline): MNHEY, SVGEGT. The CDR3 is made up of 16 amino acids. V was pared by 5 bases and J by 8 bases, with 21 bases between.

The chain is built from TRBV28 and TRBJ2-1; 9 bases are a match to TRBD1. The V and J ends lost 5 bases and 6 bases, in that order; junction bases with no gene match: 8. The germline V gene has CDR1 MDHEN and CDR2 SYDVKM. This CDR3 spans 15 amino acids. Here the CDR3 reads CASSLYRGLRNEQFF. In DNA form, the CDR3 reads TGTGCCAGCAGTCTCTACAGGGGGCTTCGCAATGAGCAGTTCTTC.